These 17 T cell receptor beta chains share one sample of origin, sequenced in a study of blood T cell repertoires in COVID-19. The assay was immunoSEQ multiplex PCR, and TCRdb's table has in-frame clones only and misses some. The repertoire holds 70,000 to 100,000 clones, with just over 85% as singletons. Sequenced input: peripheral blood. Receptors originate from a human donor in a cohort sampled during active COVID-19.

The chain combines TRBV7-9 with TRBJ1-1; no clear D gene. The CDR3 spans 15 residues. Trimming pared 5 bases from V and 4 bases from J, leaving 17 bases between. Germline CDR1 reads SEHNR; CDR2 reads FQNEAQ (reference sequence). The CDR3: CASSPRGGGGTEAFF. CDR3 DNA sequence: TGTGCCAGCAGCCCCCGGGGAGGAGGTGGCACTGAAGCTTTCTTT. Complete variable domain (other parts from reference TRBV7-9 and TRBJ1-1): DTGVSQNPRHKITKRGQNVTFRCDPISEHNRLYWYRQTLGQGPEFLTYFQNEAQLEKSRLLSDRFSAERPKGSFSTLEIQRTEQGDSAMYLCASSPRGGGGTEAFFGQGTRLTVV.

The chain employs TRBV12-3 or TRBV12-4 and TRBJ1-1; D is undetermined. The V end was cut by 2 bases, the J end by 5 bases, with 6 bases between. The CDR3 length is 12 residues. The CDR3 protein is CASSLRETEAFF. DNA of the CDR3: TGTGCCAGCAGTTTACGGGAGACTGAAGCTTTCTTT.

The DNA for the CDR3 is TGTGCCAGTAGCCTGGAACGGACTCCGGATCAGCCCCAGCATTTT. Translating it yields CASSLERTPDQPQHF. The chain is built from TRBV19 and TRBJ1-5, with unresolved D. The CDR3 has 15 amino acids. Germline CDR1 and CDR2: LNHDA and SQIVND (reference sequence). Trimming removed 6 bases from V and 5 bases from J, with 17 bases in between.

This chain joins TRBV27 and TRBJ2-7, with 14 bases that match TRBD2. The CDR3 runs to 17 residues. V lost 2 bases to trimming and J lost 2 bases; unmatched junction nucleotides: 5. The germline V gene encodes CDR1 MNHEY and CDR2 SMNVEV (reference sequence). The CDR3 region is CASSLRLAGGRTYEQYF. CDR3 nucleotides: TGTGCCAGCAGTTTACGACTAGCGGGAGGGCGAACCTACGAGCAGTACTTC.

V is TRBV2 and J is TRBJ2-1; possibly TRBD2 for D (6 bases). Germline V gene sequence: CDR1 SNHLY, CDR2 FYNNEI. V lost 7 bases to trimming and J lost 0 bases, with 10 bases between them. The CDR3 is 14 residues long. The CDR3 sequence is CASIATSSYNEQFF. CDR3 in DNA: TGTGCCAGCATTGCGACTAGCTCCTACAATGAGCAGTTCTTC.

The rearrangement joins TRBV2 to TRBJ2-5; 7 bases are a match to TRBD2. This CDR3 has 14 amino acids. J gave up 2 bases and V 7 bases, and 7 bases lay outside the gene matches. The germline CDR1 and CDR2 sequences are SNHLY and FYNNEI. CDR3 in amino acids: CASTPRRGQETQYF. The CDR3 nucleotides read TGTGCCAGCACCCCGCGGCGGGGGCAAGAGACCCAGTACTTC. Complete variable domain (other parts from reference TRBV2 and TRBJ2-5): EPEVTQTPSHQVTQMGQEVILRCVPISNHLYFYWYRQILGQKVEFLVSFYNNEISEKSEIFDDQFSVERPDGSNFTLKIRSTKLEDSAMYFCASTPRRGQETQYFGPGTRLLVL.

The rearrangement uses TRBV29-1 and TRBJ2-3; 14 bases agree with TRBD2. Germline V gene sequence: CDR1 SQVTM, CDR2 ANQGSEA. V was pared by 5 bases and J by 1 base, with 8 bases of the junction left unmatched. The CDR3 totals 17 residues. As DNA, the CDR3 is TGCAGCGTTTCCGGACTAGCGGGGGGCGGTGGCACAGATACGCAGTATTTT. Protein: CSVSGLAGGGGTDTQYF.

The chain uses TRBV6-6 and TRBJ1-1; 7 nucleotides match TRBD1. Germline trimming cut 8 bases from V and 8 bases from J; bases unmatched to any gene: 11. CDR3 size: 13 residues. The germline gives CDR1 MNHNY, CDR2 SVGAGI (reference sequence). The CDR3 sequence: CASLKKGTDEAFF. DNA of the CDR3: TGTGCCAGCCTTAAAAAAGGGACAGACGAAGCTTTCTTT.

The chain employs TRBV11-2 and TRBJ2-1; possibly TRBD2 for D (6 bases). The V and J ends lost 4 bases and 10 bases respectively, with 20 bases between them. The CDR3 spans 15 residues. Per the germline V gene, CDR1 is SGHAT and CDR2 is FQNNGV. The CDR3 sequence: CASSWRDDLLEEQFF. The CDR3 bases are TGTGCCAGCAGCTGGCGGGACGACCTTCTGGAAGAGCAGTTCTTC.

The chain employs TRBV12-3 or TRBV12-4 and TRBJ2-2, with D perhaps matching TRBD1 (5 bases). Deletions cut 6 bases from V and 4 bases from J, with 9 bases between. The CDR3 runs to 13 residues. The CDR3 protein is CASRRTTTGELFF. In DNA, the CDR3 is TGTGCCAGCAGGAGGACAACCACCGGGGAGCTGTTTTTT.

The rearrangement links TRBV9 to TRBJ2-3; no clear D gene. The length of the CDR3 is 12 residues. Per the germline V gene, CDR1 is SGDLS and CDR2 is YYNGEE. V dropped 4 bases and J dropped 0 bases, with 3 bases sitting between them. The DNA for the CDR3 is TGTGCCAGCAGCCCGAGCACAGATACGCAGTATTTT. Encoded protein: CASSPSTDTQYF.

The genes are TRBV18 and TRBJ1-4; TRBD1 aligns across 8 bases. CDR3 size: 17 residues. In germline, CDR1 is KGHSH, CDR2 LQKENI. J gave up 8 bases and V 5 bases, and 16 bases lay outside the gene matches. CDR3 nucleotides: TGTGCCAGCTCATCGCGTGAAACCCAGGGGGCTGGCGAAAAACTGTTTTTT. Translating gives CASSSRETQGAGEKLFF.

V gene TRBV24-1 combines with J gene TRBJ2-1, with D possibly TRBD1 on 6 matching bases. The CDR3 runs 12 residues. V lost 4 bases and J lost 7, with 7 bases in between. Germline CDR1 KGHDR, CDR2 SFDVKD. DNA for the CDR3: TGTGCCACCAGTGACCAGGGGAATGAGCAGTTCTTC. Its translation: CATSDQGNEQFF.

The V and J genes are TRBV15 and TRBJ2-7; TRBD2 matches 7 bases. Germline CDR1 reads LNHNV; CDR2 reads YYDKDF (reference sequence). CDR3 length equals 15 residues. The ends lost 1 base at V and 2 bases at J; junction bases unmatched: 5. CDR3: CATSRGGSGAYEQYF. DNA of the CDR3: TGTGCCACCAGCAGAGGCGGGAGCGGGGCCTACGAGCAGTACTTC.

The genes are TRBV7-6 and TRBJ1-4; 8 nucleotides align to TRBD1. This CDR3 is 16 amino acids long. The V and J ends lost 5 bases and 7 bases, in that order; junction bases with no gene match: 12. The germline V gene has CDR1 SGHVS and CDR2 FNYEAQ. The CDR3 region has the DNA TGTGCCAGCAGCCGACCGGAGGACAGGGAAGTTGAAAAACTGTTTTTT. This sequence encodes CASSRPEDREVEKLFF.

The CDR3 sequence is CSVEQGAETQYF. Here the CDR3 DNA reads TGCAGCGTTGAACAGGGGGCCGAGACCCAGTACTTC. The chain is built from TRBV29-1 and TRBJ2-5; the match to TRBD1 covers 8 bases. The CDR3 length is 12 residues. Per the germline V gene, CDR1 is SQVTM and CDR2 is ANQGSEA. Trimming removed 2 bases from V and 5 bases from J; junction bases left unmatched: 1.

The rearrangement joins TRBV18 to TRBJ2-1, with 7 bases identical to TRBD1. CDR3 length: 13 residues. Germline V gene lookup returns CDR1 KGHSH and CDR2 LQKENI. J lost 7 bases, V lost 8 bases, and 8 bases had no gene match. CDR3 region: CASRGTALNEQFF. The CDR3 DNA sequence: TGTGCCAGCCGTGGGACAGCTTTAAATGAGCAGTTCTTC. Based on the CDR3 plus reference TRBV18 and TRBJ2-1, the full variable domain is NAGVMQNPRHLVRRRGQEARLRCSPMKGHSHVYWYRQLPEEGLKFMVYLQKENIIDESGMPKERFSAEFPKEGPSILRIQQVVRGDSAAYFCASRGTALNEQFFGPGTRLTVL.